Reported below is one T cell receptor (beta chain). This clone was recorded only once. Its recognized antigen is unknown. One base away there is no much larger clone; base qualities are not given. The sample is drawn from a study of cytomegalovirus exposure and HLA in healthy donors (dated by TCRdb to the late 2010s). In terms of the full investigation: According to an earlier analysis of around 600 of the donors, about 179 million T cells yielded 120 million or so unique TCR beta sequences and approximately 300 Gb of sequence data. Besides the first cohort of hundreds of subjects, a separate validation cohort made up of 95 to 150 different subjects was used. Across 300 to 400 genotyped donors of the cohort, an average of roughly 250,000 unique TCR beta nucleotide sequences per donor were sequenced, and 15% to 20% of those sequences were non-productive. The number of typed donors differed by locus: about 620-640 for A, B, C, DRB1 and DQB1; approximately 530 for DQA1; over 600 for DPA1; and approximately 450 for DPB1. The later analysis used no new phenotypic data to find candidate immune exposures, relying instead on TCR beta sequences and their occurrence across donors. Donor age, sex, ethnicity and CMV serostatus were collected together with the repertoire data. An earlier analysis of roughly 580 of the donors used high-throughput TCR beta sequencing to judge whether each TCR beta V gene segment behaved as functional or pseudogenic. The genetic ancestry cluster associated with self-reported Caucasian donors included over 65% of the 300 to 450 genotyped donors. To study patterns of TCR occurrence, a later analysis re-analyzed previously published TCR beta repertoires from under 750 donors and added high-resolution HLA genotyping. About five DR-DQ haplotypes were treated as single units for association and clustering because of strong linkage in the cohort. All discovery cohort repertoires had been generated using a single sequencing platform. The aim of the study was to test whether cataloging public T cell receptors could identify signatures of past pathogen exposure. The study used immunosequencing to profile the T cell repertoires of approximately 650 subjects and linked those repertoires to cytomegalovirus serostatus. HLA typing covered class I and class II loci at four-digit resolution. To predict cytomegalovirus infection status, the study combined high-throughput TCR immunosequencing, statistical association of individual TCRs with disease status, and machine learning. Around 330 gigabases of sequencing data and roughly 81 million unique TCR sequences made up an early release that covered under 750 HLA-typed donors. A later genetic analysis used genome-wide SNP genotypes for about 60% of the roughly 700 donors, treating that subset as a discovery cohort.

The cohort was made up of approximately 700 healthy bone marrow donors. Cohort members were all nominally healthy when sampled, although unrecorded immune exposures were likely present. The donor tested CMV seronegative, placing the donor among the 350 or so seronegative members of the cohort. A peripheral blood sample was provided by each donor, and peripheral blood mononuclear cells were used for TCR beta sequencing. The Qiagen DNeasy Blood Extraction Kit was used to extract genomic DNA from the blood cell samples. Receptor amplification or capture employed the immunoSEQ multiplex PCR assay. For the multiplex PCR, a mixture combining 60 forward primers for TCR Vbeta segments and 13 reverse primers for TCR Jbeta segments was used. The CDR3 region of rearranged TCR beta genes was amplified from genomic DNA by a multiplex PCR assay. Amplified TCR beta libraries were sequenced as 87-base-pair reads on the Illumina HiSeq System. The authors' analysis ran thus. Across the 670 or so repertoires, a later analysis counted 78 million or so unique TCR beta chains, roughly 11 million of which were shared by at least two donors. Raw reads were error-corrected and collapsed into unique sequences with a nearest-neighbor algorithm that merged closely related sequences to remove PCR and sequencing errors. V, D and J gene segments were assigned by aligning CDR3 sequences to IMGT reference sequences. For a sequence to be retained, a match of at least six nucleotides was required to both a V gene segment and a J gene segment. Rearrangements were classified as productive when the CDR3 lacked stop codons and remained in frame with V and J, and all other rearrangements were classified as non-productive. CDR3 was defined according to IMGT convention as the region running from the second conserved V-encoded cysteine to the conserved J-encoded phenylalanine. In an earlier analysis of more than 550 of the donors, sequences lacking an unambiguous match to a single V gene segment were excluded. An earlier analysis of some 500 of the donors classified V segments as functional when productive rearrangements were above 56.7% and as segregating when the standard deviation between donors was above 5%. A statistical classification framework was developed to diagnose cytomegalovirus status using the catalog of TCR beta chain sequences. A later analysis assigned V and J genes by comparing TCR nucleotide sequences with IMGT/GENE-DB human TR gene sequences. In a later analysis, CDR3 sequences and most-parsimonious VDJ recombination scenarios were assigned using the TCRdist pipeline. In a later analysis, each TCR beta chain was defined by its CDR3 amino acid sequence together with its V-gene family, and reads lacking a unique V-gene family were excluded. As a way to deal with suspected cross-contamination and a sequencing artifact, a later analysis dropped approximately 570 nucleotide sequences that were highly shared and had low generation probability. In a later analysis, a clonal expansion index was calculated for each public chain from normalized within-repertoire ranks of inferred template counts. In a later analysis, generation probabilities were computed using a VDJ recombination model fitted to out-of-frame rearrangements, and the results were checked against IGoR. Hypergeometric tests were used in a later analysis to score TCR-TCR, TCR-HLA and TCR-CMV co-occurrence, with a repertoire-size bias correction applied to the TCR pairs. A later analysis estimated false discovery rates by permuting HLA or CMV assignments 20 times. A later analysis grouped co-occurring TCRs with DBSCAN, adding TCRdist sequence similarity when clustering within HLA-allele-positive subsets. Repertoires with fewer than 30,000 or more than 120,000 public chains were left out of co-occurrence clustering, as were about 5 repertoires with anomalous nucleotide sharing. Drawn from immuneACCESS, this table holds only the in-frame rearrangements with V and J called that TCRdb kept. Clones are partly lost; checked studies trace under half to an unresolved V gene and leave the rest unexplained. The D gene and trimming were derived from the DNA, and the V and J assignments and clone size from that table. This sample gives about 160,000 clones in total; around 80% of them show up just once. The ten largest clones capture roughly 1.6% of the sample.

For CDR1 and CDR2, the germline V gene lists SGDLS and YYNGEE. V is shortened by 4 bases, J by 4 bases, and the region joining them spans 14 bases. From its cysteine to its phenylalanine, the CDR3 spans 14 amino acids. CDR3 DNA only is kept here, 42 bases in frame from base 1. Study-level results and caveats: Because HLA typing was missing for some donors at each locus, association tests included only the typed subset. In an earlier analysis of about 600 of the donors, most TCR beta V segments appeared in productive rearrangements about 87% or about 30% of the time, broadly matching IMGT annotations. A total of 150 to 200 TCR beta chains were listed by the study as associated with cytomegalovirus. The sequencing pipeline was judged likely to have produced a cluster of highly shared sequence variants as a technical artifact. A later genetic analysis reported fewer N-insertions in productive TCRs among donors in an Asian-associated ancestry cluster than the roughly 700-donor mean. For the cohort, immune exposure information was limited to CMV serostatus. According to a later analysis, most CMV-associated TCR beta chains appeared to be HLA-restricted, and the HLA associations seemed to be driven largely by CMV exposure. An association between a missense DCLRE1C variant and V-gene and J-gene trimming of TCR beta chains was found in a later genetic analysis and replicated in an independent cohort. A later analysis found that TCR association rates varied across HLA loci, with DRB1 alleles showing the most associated TCRs and HLA-C alleles the fewest. Because counts were too low, about 15 rarely observed V segments, including chromosome 9 orphons, were left out of the earlier analysis of 500 to 750 of the donors. When HLA alleles, especially DR and DQ, strongly co-occurred, TCR associations were difficult to assign to individual alleles. Correlated functional status among segregating V segments might reflect linkage disequilibrium, but an unknown experimental factor could not be ruled out. In this cohort, only TCR beta chains were sequenced, and detectable features were limited by the absence of alpha or paired-chain data. The classifier was reported to diagnose cytomegalovirus status with high specificity and sensitivity in both the original cohort and the validation cohort. Three of the identified cytomegalovirus-associated TCR beta chains were confirmed in vitro to be specific for cytomegalovirus antigens. A further reported finding was that TCR beta sequences accurately predicted the HLA-A and HLA-B alleles for most subjects in the first cohort. The presence/absence analyses assumed that sequencing depth was roughly uniform across donors, and that assumption may not be true. It was suggested by the authors that the approach could potentially be generalized to other disease states and immunological phenotypes. In a later analysis, some 18,000 TCR beta sequences were associated with specific HLA alleles at a false discovery rate of 0.05. Some IMGT-functional V segments, including TRBV6-2 and TRBV6-3, could not be distinguished by the 87-base-pair reads and were therefore excluded. According to a later analysis, parvovirus B19, influenza, CMV and Epstein-Barr virus appeared linked to several top co-occurrence clusters. While some public TCRs were present in many individuals, most TCR sequences turned up only very rarely across donors. Compared with equally common non-associated chains, HLA-associated TCR beta chains in a later analysis were more clonally expanded and had lower generation probabilities.

The sample consisted of PBMCs. This TCR derives from a man aged 40-49 years in good health and CMV-seronegative. The chain is assembled from TRBV9 and TRBJ1-1, and the D gene may be TRBD1, 5 bases matching. The CDR3 protein is CASSPSLGVTEAFF. The nucleotides are TGTGCCAGCAGCCCCTCCCTAGGGGTCACTGAAGCTTTCTTT. Joined to the reference TRBV9 and TRBJ1-1 proteins, this CDR3 gives the full variable domain: DSGVTQTPKHLITATGQRVTLRCSPRSGDLSVYWYQQSLDQGLQFLIQYYNGEERAKGNILERFSAQQFPDLHSELNLSSLELGDSALYFCASSPSLGVTEAFFGQGTRLTVV.